This T cell receptor beta chain was sequenced in a study of glioma-infiltrating T cells. The V and J ends lost 0 bases and 2 bases respectively, with 10 bases between them. The CDR3 sequence is 15 residues long. CDR1 is MGHRA, CDR2 YSYEKL, per germline. TCR alpha and beta CDR3 regions were amplified from RNA using iRepertoire nested multiplex PCR. One-step reverse transcription and amplification started from about 100-400 ng of tissue mRNA or PBMC total RNA. From the multiplex PCR reads, TCRdb called clonotypes with MiXCR, one entry per CDR3 protein. The sample lists about 140,000 distinct CDR3 sequences; roughly 43% were seen once. For this clonotype: Its target is not known.

Study outcomes and limitations: Only very few CDR3 sequences appeared in both tissue and blood. Tissue-blood divergence was below expectation in non-neoplastic patients, above in gliomas.

The TCR comes from a human donor with low-grade glioma or glioblastoma, undergoing nonglioma brain surgery, or in good health (not recorded which). Sample: glioma tissue, nonneoplastic brain tissue, or PBMCs (not recorded which). This chain links TRBV4-1 with TRBJ1-2; unclear D gene. CDR3 coding DNA: TGCGCCAGCAGCCAAGATAATCGGAGGAACTATGGCTACACCTTC. Its protein product is CASSQDNRRNYGYTF.